This T cell receptor (beta chain) comes out of a study of T cell changes during pregnancy in multiple sclerosis. This table comes from immunoSEQ multiplex PCR, and its TCRdb copy is limited to in-frame clones, with some not included. The sample lists 55,000 to 65,000 clones; around nine tenths were seen once. This clone has just one count. Germline V gene lookup returns CDR1 SNHLY and CDR2 FYNNEI. This CDR3 spans 13 amino acids. With 4 bases removed from V and 7 bases from J, the gap between germline ends came to 13 bases. The rearrangement uses TRBV2 and TRBJ2-5; a weak D match, TRBD2 (6 bases). The origin of this receptor is a female donor with multiple sclerosis, enrolled in a pregnancy study. The source was peripheral blood, collected in the second trimester of pregnancy. Written as DNA, the CDR3 is TGTGCCAGCAGTGCCGGAGGGTCCGGGACCCAGTACTTC. Translating gives CASSAGGSGTQYF.